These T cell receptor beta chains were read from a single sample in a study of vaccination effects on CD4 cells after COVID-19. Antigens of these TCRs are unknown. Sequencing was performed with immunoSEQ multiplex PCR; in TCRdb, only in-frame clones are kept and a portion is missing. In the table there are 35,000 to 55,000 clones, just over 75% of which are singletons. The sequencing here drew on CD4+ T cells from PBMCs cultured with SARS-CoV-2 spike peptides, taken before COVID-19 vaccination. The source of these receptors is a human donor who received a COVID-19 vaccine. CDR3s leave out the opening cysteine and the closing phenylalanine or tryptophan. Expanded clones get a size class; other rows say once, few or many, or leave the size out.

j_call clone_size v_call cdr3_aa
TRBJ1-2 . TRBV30 AWSLILRDIEDGYT
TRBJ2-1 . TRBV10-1 ASSDLTGLFYNEQF
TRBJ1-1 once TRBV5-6 ASSLEANTEAF
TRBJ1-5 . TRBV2 ASSGPRGLLSNQPQH
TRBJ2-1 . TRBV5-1 ASSSGGRYNEQF
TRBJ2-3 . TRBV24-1 ATSDTTGFGTDTQY
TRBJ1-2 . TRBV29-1 SVARQVLNYGYT
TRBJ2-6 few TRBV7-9 ASSLAEGATSGANVLT
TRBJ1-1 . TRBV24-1 ATSDSGANTEAF
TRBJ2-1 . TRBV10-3 AISQGSTDEQF
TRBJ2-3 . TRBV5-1 ASEAGLGTDTQY
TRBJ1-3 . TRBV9 ASSVLKGGSGNTIY
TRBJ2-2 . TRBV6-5 ASSRLIINTGELF
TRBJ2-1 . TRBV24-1 ATSDYQNHEQF
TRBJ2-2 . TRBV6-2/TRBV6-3 ASSYFLGFKFSGELF
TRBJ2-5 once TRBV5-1 ASSLGPGGQETQY
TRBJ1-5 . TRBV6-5 ASTRSNQPQH
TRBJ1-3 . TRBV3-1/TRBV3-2 ASSQETGSAIY
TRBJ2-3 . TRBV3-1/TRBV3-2 ASSHLRGRGTDTQY
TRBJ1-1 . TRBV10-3 AISFGTGEAEAF
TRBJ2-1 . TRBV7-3 ASSPGGGSYNEQF
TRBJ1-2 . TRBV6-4 ASSEYAGGIDGYT
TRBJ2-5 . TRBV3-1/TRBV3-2 ASRNRRSTGQETQY
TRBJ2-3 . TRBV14 ASPGGSGLSTDTQY
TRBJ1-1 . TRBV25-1 ASSDAQTGNTEAF